In its sample, the clone carrying this T cell receptor beta chain was seen once. There are 15 residues in the CDR3. Per the germline V gene, CDR1 is SGHTA and CDR2 is FQGNSA. V dropped 1 base and J dropped 6; count of bases not matched to a gene: 3. The data were taken from a study of T cell repertoires in ileal Crohn's disease. Produced via immunoSEQ multiplex PCR; TCRdb's table is partial and in-frame only. The sample comprises some 1,900 clones, 70% to 85% of which are singletons, and approximately 11% rests with the top ten. The genes are TRBV7-2 and TRBJ2-4; 10 bases align to TRBD1. Source material: ileal tissue. This TCR was recovered from an adult with Crohn's disease. CDR3: CASSLGDRGGNIQYF. The CDR3 coding sequence is TGTGCCAGCAGCTTAGGGGACAGGGGAGGAAACATTCAGTACTTC.